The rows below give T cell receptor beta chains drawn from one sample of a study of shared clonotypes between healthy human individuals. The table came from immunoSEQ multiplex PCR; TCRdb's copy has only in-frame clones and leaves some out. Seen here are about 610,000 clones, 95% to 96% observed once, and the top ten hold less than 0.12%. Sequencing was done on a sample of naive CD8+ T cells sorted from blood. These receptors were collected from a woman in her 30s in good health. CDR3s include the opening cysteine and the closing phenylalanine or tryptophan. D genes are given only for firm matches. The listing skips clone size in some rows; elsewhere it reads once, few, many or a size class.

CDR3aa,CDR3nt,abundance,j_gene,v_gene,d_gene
CATLTDSGNTIYF,TGTGCCACCCTCACGGACTCTGGAAACACCATATATTTT,few,TRBJ1-3,TRBV6-1,-
CASTPMNTEAFF,TGTGCCAGCACCCCCATGAACACTGAAGCTTTCTTT,-,TRBJ1-1,TRBV6-1,-
CASSEAGYYGYTF,TGTGCCAGCAGCGAGGCGGGGTACTATGGCTACACCTTC,-,TRBJ1-2,TRBV11-2,-
CASSQWGLAGDTQYF,TGTGCCAGCAGCCAGTGGGGACTAGCGGGAGATACGCAGTATTTT,-,TRBJ2-3,TRBV9,TRBD2
CASSGLYGYEQYF,TGTGCCAGCAGTGGCCTTTACGGATACGAGCAGTACTTC,-,TRBJ2-7,TRBV7-9,-
CASSLSVYNEQFF,TGTGCCAGCAGCTTGAGTGTTTACAATGAGCAGTTCTTC,-,TRBJ2-1,TRBV5-6,-
CASSEALGNQPQHF,TGTGCCAGCAGTGAAGCGCTAGGTAACCAGCCCCAGCATTTT,once,TRBJ1-5,TRBV2,-
CASSIATEAFF,TGTGCCAGTAGTATAGCCACTGAAGCTTTCTTT,-,TRBJ1-1,TRBV19,-
CASSAPDRGLYEQYF,TGTGCCAGCAGCGCGCCGGACAGGGGGCTCTACGAGCAGTACTTC,-,TRBJ2-7,TRBV5-6,TRBD1
CASSESSAGYTF,TGTGCCAGCAGTGAATCCTCCGCGGGCTACACCTTC,-,TRBJ1-2,TRBV2,-
CASSPRFLPGQGDNEQFF,TGCGCCAGCAGCCCTCGCTTCCTACCGGGACAGGGTGACAATGAGCAGTTCTTC,-,TRBJ2-1,TRBV5-1,TRBD1
CASRGPVDTDYGYTF,TGTGCCAGCCGGGGACCTGTGGACACGGACTATGGCTACACCTTC,-,TRBJ1-2,TRBV6-6,-
CASSSGTDPNYGYTF,TGTGCCAGTAGTTCTGGGACGGACCCTAACTATGGCTACACCTTC,-,TRBJ1-2,TRBV19,-
CASSLGANSGNTIYF,TGTGCCAGCAGCTTAGGAGCAAATTCAGGAAACACCATATATTTT,-,TRBJ1-3,TRBV11-2,-
CASKTEDRVGTGELFF,TGTGCCAGCAAGACAGAGGACAGGGTCGGCACCGGGGAGCTGTTTTTT,-,TRBJ2-2,TRBV19,TRBD1
CATGTEDFNYGYTF,TGTGCCACCGGGACAGAAGATTTTAACTATGGCTACACCTTC,-,TRBJ1-2,TRBV7-9,TRBD1
CASSRRDRDYEQYF,TGTGCCAGCAGCCGCCGGGACAGGGACTACGAGCAGTACTTC,-,TRBJ2-7,TRBV7-9,TRBD1
CASSSPTSGSTDTQYF,TGTGCCAGCAGCTCGCCTACTAGCGGAAGCACAGATACGCAGTATTTT,-,TRBJ2-3,TRBV7-3,TRBD2
CASSEEGEQYF,TGTGCCAGCAGTGAAGAGGGGGAGCAGTACTTC,-,TRBJ2-7,TRBV6-1,-
CASSERGTELLETQYF,TGTGCCAGCAGCGAGAGGGGGACAGAGCTTCTGGAGACCCAGTACTTC,-,TRBJ2-5,TRBV5-8,TRBD1
CASSPGREGHRSYEQYF,TGTGCCAGCAGTCCGGGACGAGAAGGACATCGCTCCTACGAGCAGTACTTC,-,TRBJ2-7,TRBV28,-
CASSGLGMNTEAFF,TGTGCCAGCAGCGGACTAGGTATGAACACTGAAGCTTTCTTT,-,TRBJ1-1,TRBV28,-
CASSGWDYEQYF,TGTGCCAGCAGCGGATGGGACTACGAGCAGTACTTC,-,TRBJ2-7,TRBV9,-
CASSPPGTGVYEQYF,TGTGCCAGCAGCCCCCCCGGGACAGGGGTATACGAGCAGTACTTC,-,TRBJ2-7,TRBV7-9,TRBD1
CASSFRTEGTGNTIYF,TGTGCCAGCTCATTTAGGACAGAGGGAACTGGAAACACCATATATTTT,-,TRBJ1-3,TRBV18,-
CASSSGQGANYEQYF,TGTGCCAGCAGCTCAGGACAGGGGGCTAACTACGAGCAGTACTTC,-,TRBJ2-7,TRBV7-9,TRBD1
CASTRLAGDDEQFF,TGTGCCAGCACGAGGCTAGCGGGAGACGATGAGCAGTTCTTC,-,TRBJ2-1,TRBV14,TRBD2
CASSFRQLYSNQPQHF,TGTGCCAGCAGTTTTCGTCAGCTTTATAGCAATCAGCCCCAGCATTTT,once,TRBJ1-5,TRBV28,-
CASSEGTVKDRVEKQYF,TGTGCCAGCAGTGAAGGGACTGTTAAGGACAGGGTCGAAAAGCAGTACTTC,-,TRBJ2-7,TRBV2,TRBD1
CASSFGLAGDFAYEQYF,TGTGCCAGCAGTTTCGGACTAGCGGGAGATTTCGCCTACGAGCAGTACTTC,-,TRBJ2-7,TRBV28,TRBD2
CASSSGQGVTYEQYF,TGTGCCAGCAGCTCGGGACAGGGGGTAACCTACGAGCAGTACTTC,-,TRBJ2-7,TRBV7-2,TRBD1
CASSPGHEQYF,TGTGCCAGCAGCCCAGGGCACGAGCAGTACTTC,-,TRBJ2-7,TRBV11-2,-
CASRAGTGNSYGYTF,TGTGCCAGCAGGGCCGGGACAGGAAACTCCTATGGCTACACCTTC,-,TRBJ1-2,TRBV27,TRBD1
CASSLAGGNEQFF,TGCGCCAGCAGCTTGGCCGGTGGCAATGAGCAGTTCTTC,-,TRBJ2-1,TRBV5-1,-
CASSFGLAGGGIGSYNEQFF,TGTGCCAGCAGCTTCGGACTAGCGGGAGGGGGCATTGGTTCCTACAATGAGCAGTTCTTC,-,TRBJ2-1,TRBV7-8,TRBD2
CASSSRDRGSTDTQYF,TGTGCCAGCAGTTCCCGCGACAGGGGCAGCACAGATACGCAGTATTTT,-,TRBJ2-3,TRBV28,TRBD1
CASSIGRGYNEQFF,TGTGCCAGTAGTATCGGGCGGGGCTACAATGAGCAGTTCTTC,-,TRBJ2-1,TRBV19,-
CASSEEGIEQYF,TGTGCCAGCAGTGAAGAAGGGATCGAGCAGTACTTC,-,TRBJ2-7,TRBV2,-
CASRDSTSPSYNEQFF,TGTGCCAGCAGAGATTCGACTAGCCCCTCCTACAATGAGCAGTTCTTC,-,TRBJ2-1,TRBV28,TRBD2
CASSLVGAHGYTF,TGTGCCAGCAGCTTGGTCGGGGCGCATGGCTACACCTTC,-,TRBJ1-2,TRBV5-6,-
CASSTNLAGGTYNEQFF,TGTGCCAGCAGTACCAATCTAGCGGGAGGCACCTACAATGAGCAGTTCTTC,once,TRBJ2-1,TRBV2,TRBD2
CASSLGQGAYEQYF,TGTGCCAGCAGCCTGGGACAGGGGGCTTACGAGCAGTACTTC,-,TRBJ2-7,TRBV14,TRBD1
CASGTRKGFLKAPLHF,TGTGCCAGTGGGACAAGAAAGGGTTTCCTTAAGGCACCCCTCCACTTT,-,TRBJ1-6,TRBV6-4,-
CASSEFKGTEAFF,TGCGCCAGCAGTGAATTTAAGGGGACTGAAGCTTTCTTT,-,TRBJ1-1,TRBV10-2,-
CASSSLGGTDTQYF,TGTGCCAGCAGCTCCCTCGGGGGCACAGATACGCAGTATTTT,-,TRBJ2-3,TRBV7-8,-
CASSGQFSSYEQYF,TGTGCCAGCAGCGGACAGTTCAGCTCCTACGAGCAGTACTTC,-,TRBJ2-7,TRBV6-5,-
CAITRAAEAFF,TGTGCCATAACGAGGGCAGCTGAAGCTTTCTTT,-,TRBJ1-1,TRBV30,-
CASGLGLNTGELFF,TGTGCTAGTGGTTTGGGTCTGAACACCGGGGAGCTGTTTTTT,-,TRBJ2-2,TRBV12-5,-
CASRPFTAASYEQYF,TGTGCCAGCAGGCCCTTTACGGCGGCCTCCTACGAGCAGTACTTC,-,TRBJ2-7,TRBV6-5,-
CASRPLNLYPDTQYF,TGTGCCAGCAGGCCGCTAAACCTCTACCCAGATACGCAGTATTTT,-,TRBJ2-3,TRBV28,-
CASSIGTDTQYF,TGTGCCAGCAGCATCGGGACAGATACGCAGTATTTT,-,TRBJ2-3,TRBV11-2,-
CASSYQGLPGDYGYTF,TGTGCCAGCAGTTACCAGGGCCTTCCCGGCGACTATGGCTACACCTTC,-,TRBJ1-2,TRBV6-5,-
CASRATASGNTIYF,TGTGCCAGCAGAGCGACCGCCTCTGGAAACACCATATATTTT,-,TRBJ1-3,TRBV25-1,-
CSARDHWEQFF,TGCAGTGCTAGAGATCACTGGGAGCAGTTCTTC,-,TRBJ2-1,TRBV20-1,-
CASLTEPYNEQFF,TGTGCCAGCCTTACCGAACCCTACAATGAGCAGTTCTTC,-,TRBJ2-1,TRBV6-5,-
CASSQDTRGGDEQYF,TGTGCCAGCAGCCAAGATACTCGGGGCGGCGACGAGCAGTACTTC,-,TRBJ2-7,TRBV4-2,-
CASSLLVSIKNTGELFF,TGTGCCAGCAGCTTGCTGGTTTCGATCAAGAACACCGGGGAGCTGTTTTTT,-,TRBJ2-2,TRBV14,-
CASSYGGATEAFF,TGTGCCAGCAGCTACGGGGGGGCCACTGAAGCTTTCTTT,-,TRBJ1-1,TRBV11-2,-
CATSEDGYSNQPQHF,TGTGCCACCAGCGAGGACGGGTATAGCAATCAGCCCCAGCATTTT,-,TRBJ1-5,TRBV15,-